This TCR beta chain is drawn from a study of blood T cell repertoires in COVID-19. Study details: Nucleic acid was either cDNA or gDNA, and it came from T cells, B-cell-depleted T cells, or PBMCs.

Method: immunoSEQ multiplex PCR; TCRdb's copy keeps in-frame clones and lacks some. The sample lists roughly 360,000 clones; roughly 80% were seen once. Germline values: CDR1 SNHLY, CDR2 FYNNEI. V gave up 7 bases and J gave up 7 bases, with 17 bases separating them. The CDR3 contains 15 residues. This sequence joins TRBV2 and TRBJ1-6, with D tentatively TRBD1 (6 bases). Material for sequencing was peripheral blood. This clonotype was obtained from a human donor with acute or convalescent COVID-19. The donor label of this sample is uncertain. The DNA for the CDR3 is TGTGCCAGCAAGAAGGGGGACGGACAAAATTCACCCCTCCACTTT. Protein product: CASKKGDGQNSPLHF. The full variable domain, completed using reference TRBV2 and TRBJ1-6, is EPEVTQTPSHQVTQMGQEVILRCVPISNHLYFYWYRQILGQKVEFLVSFYNNEISEKSEIFDDQFSVERPDGSNFTLKIRSTKLEDSAMYFCASKKGDGQNSPLHFGNGTRLTVT.